Presented here are 9 T cell receptor beta chains from one specimen sequenced in a study of OX40 agonist ivuxolimab in advanced cancers. Assay used: immunoSEQ multiplex PCR; TCRdb lists only in-frame clones, some missing. The table includes 70,000 or so clones, 85% to 90% detected once. The input for sequencing was CD4+ or CD8+ T cells sorted from blood, taken in a trial of the OX40 agonist ivuxolimab. Every receptor here comes from an adult with an advanced solid tumor such as melanoma, head and neck, liver or kidney cancer.

V is TRBV10-3 and J is TRBJ2-2; 7 nucleotides line up with TRBD1. The CDR3 spans 16 residues. After removal of 6 bases from V and 5 bases from J, the junction contained 12 bases not matched to a gene. CDR1 ENHRY and CDR2 SYGVKD come from the germline V gene. CDR3 amino acids: CAISRQGMEGTGELFF. DNA of the CDR3: TGTGCCATCAGCCGACAGGGAATGGAAGGGACCGGGGAGCTGTTTTTT.

The gene calls are TRBV28 and TRBJ1-2, with D possibly matching TRBD1 (6 bases). Germline V CDR1 and CDR2: MDHEN, SYDVKM. Between the trimmed V and J ends, which lost 5 bases and 6 bases, there was a span of 10 bases. CDR3 length: 12 residues. Here the CDR3 DNA reads TGTGCCAGCAGTATCAACAGGGATGGCTACACCTTC. Its protein is CASSINRDGYTF.

This chain connects TRBV10-3 to TRBJ1-2; 8 bases are a match to TRBD1. This CDR3 contains 14 residues. Germline CDR1 and CDR2: ENHRY and SYGVKD. The junction had 4 bases not matched to a gene; V was cut back by 2 bases and J by 5 bases. The CDR3 coding sequence is TGTGCCATCAGTGAGAAACAGGGGGAATATGGCTACACCTTC. Translated: CAISEKQGEYGYTF.

The rearrangement uses TRBV15 and TRBJ1-2; TRBD1 aligns across 7 bases. Unmatched junction bases numbered 7, after V lost 3 bases and J lost 0 bases. The CDR3 contains 16 residues. The germline gives CDR1 LNHNV, CDR2 YYDKDF (reference sequence). This chain's CDR3 is CATSRDNRGPNYGYTF. Here the CDR3 DNA reads TGTGCCACCAGCAGGGACAACAGGGGCCCTAACTATGGCTACACCTTC.

The V call is TRBV5-6, the J call TRBJ1-3; D not resolved. Trimming stripped 2 bases from V and 0 bases from J, with 12 bases between. CDR3 length equals 16 residues. Germline V gene lookup returns CDR1 SGHDT and CDR2 YYEEEE. CDR3 nucleotides: TGTGCCAGCAGCTTTTATCAAGGTGTCTCTGGAAACACCATATATTTT. Its translation is CASSFYQGVSGNTIYF. Complete variable domain (other parts from reference TRBV5-6 and TRBJ1-3): DAGVTQSPTHLIKTRGQQVTLRCSPKSGHDTVSWYQQALGQGPQFIFQYYEEEERQRGNFPDRFSGHQFPNYSSELNVNALLLGDSALYLCASSFYQGVSGNTIYFGEGSWLTVV.

Only a few counts were recorded for this clone. CDR3 loop: CASSVDSRGTVNTGELFF. DNA of the CDR3: TGTGCCAGCAGCGTAGATTCGAGGGGCACCGTAAACACCGGGGAGCTGTTTTTT. The chain is built from TRBV9 and TRBJ2-2, with D perhaps assigned TRBD1 or TRBD2 (5 bases each). This CDR3 spans 18 amino acids. Trimming cost V 0 bases and J 2 bases, with 17 bases left between them. Germline-derived CDR1 and CDR2 are SGDLS and YYNGEE. Combining the CDR3 with reference TRBV9 and TRBJ2-2 gives the whole variable domain DSGVTQTPKHLITATGQRVTLRCSPRSGDLSVYWYQQSLDQGLQFLIQYYNGEERAKGNILERFSAQQFPDLHSELNLSSLELGDSALYFCASSVDSRGTVNTGELFFGEGSRLTVL.

The chain employs TRBV19 and TRBJ2-2; D may be TRBD1 or TRBD2 (5 bases each). CDR1 is LNHDA, CDR2 SQIVND, per germline (reference sequence). The CDR3 length is 16 residues. V lost 4 bases to trimming and J lost 3 bases, with 15 bases between them. CDR3 sequence (DNA): TGTGCCAGTAGTAGGGGGTCCGACTTTTACACCGGGGAGCTGTTTTTT. As protein: CASSRGSDFYTGELFF.

J is TRBJ2-5 and V is TRBV18, with 8 bases identical to TRBD1. V trimming: 7 bases; J trimming: 7 bases; junction bases outside the gene matches: 11. Germline loops: CDR1 KGHSH, CDR2 LQKENI. The CDR3 spans 14 residues. The CDR3 region is CASCEQGAVGTQYF. The CDR3 bases are TGTGCCAGCTGCGAGCAGGGGGCGGTGGGGACCCAGTACTTC.

The V and J genes are TRBV2 and TRBJ2-4; the D gene could be TRBD1 or TRBD2 (5 bases each). This CDR3 comprises 15 residues. The V gene's germline CDR1 is SNHLY and CDR2 FYNNEI. Trimming took off 1 base at V and 0 bases at J, with 7 bases between the two ends. The CDR3 DNA follows: TGTGCCAGCAGTGAAGAGGGGACAGCCAAAAACATTCAGTACTTC. Its translation: CASSEEGTAKNIQYF.